This is a list of T cell receptor beta chains from one sample in a study of a mutant IDH1 vaccine in newly diagnosed glioma. Generated by immunoSEQ multiplex PCR, the TCRdb table keeps only in-frame clones and is missing some. Counted here are about 33,000 clones, about four fifths occurring once; the ten biggest clones make up about 24%. No antigen is known for these receptors. The source was PBMCs, collected from a glioma patient whose treatment included an IDH1 peptide vaccine. The receptors here all came from a man aged 30-40 years with glioma. The CDR3 runs from the conserved cysteine through the conserved F or W. The D gene is left open where the match is weak. Only part of the rows carry a size: once, few, many, or a class if the clone is expanded.

cdr3_aa: CASSQLTGQGRDTQYF
cdr3_nt: TGCGCCAGCAGCCAACTAACGGGACAGGGGCGAGATACGCAGTATTTT
d_call: TRBD1
v_call: TRBV4-3
j_call: TRBJ2-3
clone_size: .

cdr3_aa: CASSLSGQGAKLNTEAFF
cdr3_nt: TGTGCCAGCAGTTTATCGGGGCAGGGGGCAAAATTGAACACTGAAGCTTTCTTT
d_call: TRBD1
v_call: TRBV28
j_call: TRBJ1-1
clone_size: few

cdr3_aa: CASSKGQGASGNTIYF
cdr3_nt: TGCGCCAGCAGCAAGGGACAGGGGGCGTCTGGAAACACCATATATTTT
d_call: TRBD1
v_call: TRBV5-1
j_call: TRBJ1-3
clone_size: once

cdr3_aa: CASSLPGTGGNQPQHF
cdr3_nt: TGTGCCAGCAGCCTACCTGGGACAGGGGGCAATCAGCCCCAGCATTTT
d_call: TRBD1
v_call: TRBV28
j_call: TRBJ1-5
clone_size: .

cdr3_aa: CASSRATGTDDTGELFF
cdr3_nt: TGCGCCAGCAGCCGGGCAACCGGGACGGACGACACCGGGGAGCTGTTTTTT
d_call: .
v_call: TRBV5-1
j_call: TRBJ2-2
clone_size: few

cdr3_aa: CSVEGTGGYEQYF
cdr3_nt: TGCAGCGTTGAAGGGACAGGGGGCTACGAGCAGTACTTC
d_call: TRBD1
v_call: TRBV29-1
j_call: TRBJ2-7
clone_size: .

cdr3_aa: CASSPSGSKNEQFF
cdr3_nt: TGTGCCAGCAGCCCTAGCGGGAGTAAAAATGAGCAGTTCTTC
d_call: TRBD2
v_call: TRBV7-3
j_call: TRBJ2-1
clone_size: .

cdr3_aa: CASSRQHSSGNTIYF
cdr3_nt: TGTGCCAGCAGTAGACAGCATAGCTCTGGAAACACCATATATTTT
d_call: .
v_call: TRBV6-5
j_call: TRBJ1-3
clone_size: .

cdr3_aa: CASSFASVGNTIYF
cdr3_nt: TGTGCCAGCAGTTTTGCGTCAGTCGGAAACACCATATATTTT
d_call: .
v_call: TRBV28
j_call: TRBJ1-3
clone_size: .

cdr3_aa: CASTAGPYNEQFF
cdr3_nt: TGTGCCAGCACCGCCGGGCCCTACAATGAGCAGTTCTTC
d_call: .
v_call: TRBV5-6
j_call: TRBJ2-1
clone_size: .

cdr3_aa: CASSLPGSSYEQYF
cdr3_nt: TGTGCCAGCAGCTTGCCCGGGAGCTCCTACGAGCAGTACTTC
d_call: .
v_call: TRBV7-9
j_call: TRBJ2-7
clone_size: once

cdr3_aa: CASSLAGQGASPSF
cdr3_nt: TGCGCCAGCAGCTTGGCCGGGCAGGGGGCCAGCCCCTCTTTC
d_call: TRBD1
v_call: TRBV5-1
j_call: TRBJ2-7
clone_size: .

cdr3_aa: CAYDRGGNIQYF
cdr3_nt: TGTGCCTACGACAGGGGCGGAAACATTCAGTACTTC
d_call: TRBD1
v_call: TRBV30
j_call: TRBJ2-4
clone_size: .

cdr3_aa: CASSFGTSAYTDTQYF
cdr3_nt: TGCGCCAGCAGCTTCGGGACTAGCGCTTACACAGATACGCAGTATTTT
d_call: TRBD2
v_call: TRBV5-1
j_call: TRBJ2-3
clone_size: .

cdr3_aa: CASSRGTSGGSETQYF
cdr3_nt: TGTGCCAGCAGCAGAGGGACTAGCGGGGGATCTGAGACCCAGTACTTC
d_call: TRBD2
v_call: TRBV13
j_call: TRBJ2-5
clone_size: .

cdr3_aa: CASSSLGSTSLLGEQYF
cdr3_nt: TGTGCCAGCAGTTCATTAGGGTCGACTAGCTTACTGGGCGAGCAGTACTTC
d_call: TRBD2
v_call: TRBV27
j_call: TRBJ2-7
clone_size: .

cdr3_aa: CAWSRSRDRGRLKQYF
cdr3_nt: TGTGCCTGGTCACGTTCCCGGGACAGGGGGCGCCTTAAGCAGTACTTC
d_call: TRBD1
v_call: TRBV30
j_call: TRBJ2-7
clone_size: .

cdr3_aa: CTSSHPIAGPDTQYF
cdr3_nt: TGCACCAGCAGCCACCCCATAGCTGGGCCGGATACGCAGTATTTT
d_call: .
v_call: TRBV1
j_call: TRBJ2-3
clone_size: .

cdr3_aa: CASRLVGGAEAFF
cdr3_nt: TGTGCCAGCAGGCTGGTGGGGGGCGCTGAAGCTTTCTTT
d_call: .
v_call: TRBV28
j_call: TRBJ1-1
clone_size: once

cdr3_aa: CASSEPWTGGYGYTF
cdr3_nt: TGTGCCAGCAGTGAACCTTGGACAGGCGGCTATGGCTACACCTTC
d_call: TRBD1
v_call: TRBV6-1
j_call: TRBJ1-2
clone_size: .

cdr3_aa: CASSLGSATNYGYTF
cdr3_nt: TGCGCCAGCAGCTTGGGTTCGGCGACTAACTATGGCTACACCTTC
d_call: .
v_call: TRBV5-1
j_call: TRBJ1-2
clone_size: once

cdr3_aa: CASSEPGLAGGPYTGELFF
cdr3_nt: TGTGCCAGCAGTGAACCTGGACTAGCGGGAGGGCCTTACACCGGGGAGCTGTTTTTT
d_call: TRBD2
v_call: TRBV2
j_call: TRBJ2-2
clone_size: .

cdr3_aa: CASSRDRNTEAFF
cdr3_nt: TGTGCCAGCAGTCGGGACAGGAACACTGAAGCTTTCTTT
d_call: TRBD1
v_call: TRBV27
j_call: TRBJ1-1
clone_size: .

cdr3_aa: CASSDVGSYEQYF
cdr3_nt: TGTGCCAGCAGTGATGTGGGCTCCTACGAGCAGTACTTC
d_call: .
v_call: TRBV6-1
j_call: TRBJ2-7
clone_size: .

cdr3_aa: CASSPRTEGYTF
cdr3_nt: TGTGCCAGCAGCCCTAGGACGGAGGGCTACACCTTC
d_call: .
v_call: TRBV7-2
j_call: TRBJ1-2
clone_size: once

cdr3_aa: CAWSVLAYGYTF
cdr3_nt: TGTGCCTGGAGTGTCCTAGCCTATGGCTACACCTTC
d_call: .
v_call: TRBV30
j_call: TRBJ1-2
clone_size: .

cdr3_aa: CASSLMGLAAGTDTQYF
cdr3_nt: TGCGCCAGCAGCCTTATGGGACTAGCCGCCGGCACAGATACGCAGTATTTT
d_call: TRBD2
v_call: TRBV5-1
j_call: TRBJ2-3
clone_size: .

cdr3_aa: CASSGGTNTEAFF
cdr3_nt: TGTGCCAGCAGTGGGGGGACCAACACTGAAGCTTTCTTT
d_call: .
v_call: TRBV2
j_call: TRBJ1-1
clone_size: .

cdr3_aa: CASSPRTDSYEQYF
cdr3_nt: TGTGCCAGCTCACCAAGGACGGACTCCTACGAGCAGTACTTC
d_call: .
v_call: TRBV18
j_call: TRBJ2-7
clone_size: .

cdr3_aa: CASSPQGILYVMFF
cdr3_nt: TGTGCCAGCAGCCCTCAGGGGATTCTCTACGTAATGTTTTTT
d_call: .
v_call: TRBV7-3
j_call: TRBJ1-4
clone_size: .

cdr3_aa: CASSLVGAGNTIYF
cdr3_nt: TGTGCCAGCAGCTTGGTAGGGGCTGGAAACACCATATATTTT
d_call: .
v_call: TRBV5-6
j_call: TRBJ1-3
clone_size: once

cdr3_aa: CASSLEGYSYTF
cdr3_nt: TGTGCCAGCAGCTTGGAGGGATACTCCTACACCTTC
d_call: .
v_call: TRBV5-6
j_call: TRBJ1-2
clone_size: .

cdr3_aa: CASSFGTGDSYEQYF
cdr3_nt: TGTGCCAGCAGTTTCGGTACGGGGGATTCCTACGAGCAGTACTTC
d_call: .
v_call: TRBV28
j_call: TRBJ2-7
clone_size: medium-sized

cdr3_aa: CASSSLAGAGNEQFF
cdr3_nt: TGTGCCAGCTCGTCACTAGCGGGGGCCGGCAATGAGCAGTTCTTC
d_call: TRBD2
v_call: TRBV18
j_call: TRBJ2-1
clone_size: .

cdr3_aa: CASSYSGGTEAFF
cdr3_nt: TGTGCCAGCAGTTATTCCGGTGGCACTGAAGCTTTCTTT
d_call: .
v_call: TRBV6-5
j_call: TRBJ1-1
clone_size: .

cdr3_aa: CASDAGLAEYEQYF
cdr3_nt: TGTGCATCCGATGCGGGACTAGCAGAATACGAGCAGTACTTC
d_call: TRBD2
v_call: TRBV30
j_call: TRBJ2-7
clone_size: .

cdr3_aa: CASSHSGSYEQYF
cdr3_nt: TGCGCCAGCAGCCATAGCGGCTCCTACGAGCAGTACTTC
d_call: .
v_call: TRBV4-1
j_call: TRBJ2-7
clone_size: .

cdr3_aa: CASSRGDTEAFF
cdr3_nt: TGTGCCAGCAGCCGCGGGGACACTGAAGCTTTCTTT
d_call: .
v_call: TRBV5-6
j_call: TRBJ1-1
clone_size: few

cdr3_aa: CASSYSRGEAYEQYF
cdr3_nt: TGTGCCAGCAGTTACTCGCGGGGGGAGGCGTACGAGCAGTACTTC
d_call: TRBD2
v_call: TRBV6-5
j_call: TRBJ2-7
clone_size: few

cdr3_aa: CASSSARDRGLSTGELFF
cdr3_nt: TGTGCCAGCAGCTCCGCCAGGGACAGGGGGTTATCCACCGGGGAGCTGTTTTTT
d_call: TRBD1
v_call: TRBV13
j_call: TRBJ2-2
clone_size: .

cdr3_aa: CASSLGNAGDANQPQHF
cdr3_nt: TGTGCCAGCAGCTTAGGTAATGCAGGGGACGCTAATCAGCCCCAGCATTTT
d_call: .
v_call: TRBV7-8
j_call: TRBJ1-5
clone_size: .

cdr3_aa: CASSPIGGGGLNEQFF
cdr3_nt: TGCGCCAGCAGCCCAATAGGCGGGGGGGGACTCAATGAGCAGTTCTTC
d_call: TRBD2
v_call: TRBV4-3
j_call: TRBJ2-1
clone_size: .

cdr3_aa: CASSYSAGTSYNEQFF
cdr3_nt: TGTGCCAGCAGTTACTCGGCGGGTACCTCCTACAATGAGCAGTTCTTC
d_call: .
v_call: TRBV6-5
j_call: TRBJ2-1
clone_size: once

cdr3_aa: CASSINGQKQFF
cdr3_nt: TGTGCCAGCAGCATTAACGGACAGAAGCAGTTCTTC
d_call: .
v_call: TRBV7-9
j_call: TRBJ2-1
clone_size: .

cdr3_aa: CASSLRGLDYEQYF
cdr3_nt: TGCGCCAGCAGCCTTCGGGGGCTGGACTACGAGCAGTACTTC
d_call: .
v_call: TRBV5-1
j_call: TRBJ2-7
clone_size: .

cdr3_aa: CASSVAVVGPQHF
cdr3_nt: TGTGCCAGCAGCGTAGCGGTAGTAGGGCCCCAGCATTTT
d_call: .
v_call: TRBV9
j_call: TRBJ1-5
clone_size: .

cdr3_aa: CASSLAVFNTGELFF
cdr3_nt: TGTGCCAGCAGTTTAGCGGTTTTTAACACCGGGGAGCTGTTTTTT
d_call: .
v_call: TRBV6-5
j_call: TRBJ2-2
clone_size: .